A selection of T cell receptor beta chains follows, all from one sample in a study of blood T cell repertoires in COVID-19. Method: immunoSEQ multiplex PCR; TCRdb's copy keeps in-frame clones and lacks some. Among over 110,000 clones, 65% to 80% were seen once, and the ten largest hold less than 15%. The specimen sequenced was peripheral blood. The receptors shown here come from a man older than 75 with acute or convalescent COVID-19. Both conserved end residues are part of each CDR3. D genes are given only for firm matches. Size is stated for part of the rows, as once, few or many counts, or as a class when the clone is expanded.

v_gene: TRBV7-3
d_gene: -
j_gene: TRBJ2-2
abundance: -
len: 14
CDR3aa: CASSLTSRIGELFF
CDR3nt: TGTGCCAGCAGCCTCACATCGAGGATCGGGGAGCTGTTTTTT

v_gene: TRBV30
d_gene: -
j_gene: TRBJ1-2
abundance: -
len: 14
CDR3aa: CAWSVGGQNYGYTF
CDR3nt: TGTGCCTGGAGTGTAGGAGGACAGAACTATGGCTACACCTTC

v_gene: TRBV19
d_gene: -
j_gene: TRBJ1-5
abundance: -
len: 13
CDR3aa: CASTIQGNQPQHF
CDR3nt: TGTGCCAGTACCATACAGGGAAATCAGCCCCAGCATTTT

v_gene: TRBV2
d_gene: -
j_gene: TRBJ1-6
abundance: -
len: 15
CDR3aa: CASRPDSPQNSPLHF
CDR3nt: TGTGCCAGCAGACCGGACAGCCCTCAAAATTCACCCCTCCACTTT

v_gene: TRBV10-3
d_gene: -
j_gene: TRBJ1-4
abundance: -
len: 14
CDR3aa: CAISLGQENEKLFF
CDR3nt: TGTGCCATCAGTTTAGGTCAGGAAAATGAAAAACTGTTTTTT

v_gene: TRBV28
d_gene: TRBD2
j_gene: TRBJ2-3
abundance: -
len: 16
CDR3aa: CASSLIAGGHTDTQYF
CDR3nt: TGTGCCAGCAGCCTAATAGCGGGGGGACACACAGATACGCAGTATTTT

v_gene: TRBV19
d_gene: -
j_gene: TRBJ2-3
abundance: -
len: 13
CDR3aa: CASNLIPGDTQYF
CDR3nt: TGTGCCAGTAACCTGATACCGGGAGATACGCAGTATTTT

v_gene: TRBV7-8
d_gene: -
j_gene: TRBJ1-2
abundance: -
len: 13
CDR3aa: CASSKDRAYGYTF
CDR3nt: TGTGCCAGCAGTAAGGACAGAGCCTATGGCTACACCTTC

v_gene: TRBV5-1
d_gene: TRBD2
j_gene: TRBJ2-3
abundance: -
len: 13
CDR3aa: CASSLESSGTQYF
CDR3nt: TGCGCCAGCAGCTTGGAGTCTAGCGGTACGCAGTATTTT

v_gene: TRBV7-6
d_gene: -
j_gene: TRBJ1-1
abundance: -
len: 14
CDR3aa: CASSFAGKDTEAFF
CDR3nt: TGTGCCAGCAGCTTCGCGGGGAAGGACACTGAAGCTTTCTTT

v_gene: TRBV19
d_gene: TRBD1
j_gene: TRBJ1-5
abundance: -
len: 15
CDR3aa: CASSLGQGGQQPQHF
CDR3nt: TGTGCCAGTAGCCTGGGACAGGGAGGGCAACAGCCCCAGCATTTT

v_gene: TRBV5-5
d_gene: -
j_gene: TRBJ1-5
abundance: -
len: 16
CDR3aa: CASSLNYPTVNQPQHF
CDR3nt: TGTGCCAGCAGCTTGAATTACCCGACAGTCAATCAGCCCCAGCATTTT

v_gene: TRBV12-3/TRBV12-4
d_gene: -
j_gene: TRBJ1-5
abundance: once
len: 13
CDR3aa: CASSSGDNQPQHF
CDR3nt: TGTGCCAGCAGTTCAGGGGACAATCAGCCCCAGCATTTT

v_gene: TRBV7-8
d_gene: -
j_gene: TRBJ1-2
abundance: -
len: 16
CDR3aa: CASSLGPSGIGYGYTF
CDR3nt: TGTGCCAGCAGCTTAGGACCCTCAGGAATCGGCTATGGCTACACCTTC

v_gene: TRBV5-1
d_gene: TRBD1
j_gene: TRBJ1-1
abundance: -
len: 14
CDR3aa: CASSLGTGGTEAFF
CDR3nt: TGCGCCAGCAGCTTGGGAACAGGGGGGACTGAAGCTTTCTTT

v_gene: TRBV20-1
d_gene: TRBD2
j_gene: TRBJ2-7
abundance: -
len: 15
CDR3aa: CSASRGLAGSYEQYF
CDR3nt: TGCAGTGCTAGTCGGGGACTAGCGGGATCCTACGAGCAGTACTTC

v_gene: TRBV21-1
d_gene: -
j_gene: TRBJ1-5
abundance: -
len: 15
CDR3aa: CASSKVGGPNQPQHF
CDR3nt: TGTGCCAGCAGCAAAGTAGGGGGTCCCAATCAGCCCCAGCATTTT

v_gene: TRBV28
d_gene: -
j_gene: TRBJ2-3
abundance: few
len: 11
CDR3aa: CATTRGGTQYF
CDR3nt: TGTGCCACTACGAGGGGGGGTACGCAGTATTTT

v_gene: TRBV12-3/TRBV12-4
d_gene: -
j_gene: TRBJ1-5
abundance: -
len: 12
CDR3aa: CASSLRDQPQHF
CDR3nt: TGTGCCAGCAGTTTACGGGATCAGCCCCAGCATTTT

v_gene: TRBV11-2
d_gene: TRBD1
j_gene: TRBJ2-5
abundance: -
len: 14
CDR3aa: CASSFDRGQETQYF
CDR3nt: TGTGCCAGCAGCTTCGACAGGGGGCAAGAGACCCAGTACTTC

v_gene: TRBV28
d_gene: TRBD1
j_gene: TRBJ1-4
abundance: -
len: 13
CDR3aa: CASSSGTDEKLFF
CDR3nt: TGTGCCAGCAGTTCCGGGACAGACGAAAAACTGTTTTTT

v_gene: TRBV28
d_gene: -
j_gene: TRBJ1-1
abundance: -
len: 14
CDR3aa: CASREGGENTEAFF
CDR3nt: TGTGCCAGCAGGGAAGGAGGGGAGAACACTGAAGCTTTCTTT

v_gene: TRBV7-2
d_gene: -
j_gene: TRBJ2-5
abundance: -
len: 15
CDR3aa: CASSQSGGTGETQYF
CDR3nt: TGTGCCAGCAGCCAGAGTGGAGGCACGGGAGAGACCCAGTACTTC

v_gene: TRBV27
d_gene: -
j_gene: TRBJ2-6
abundance: -
len: 17
CDR3aa: CASRTSNSFSGANVLTF
CDR3nt: TGTGCCAGCAGAACAAGTAATTCATTCTCTGGGGCCAACGTCCTGACTTTC

v_gene: TRBV6-4
d_gene: TRBD2
j_gene: TRBJ2-1
abundance: -
len: 15
CDR3aa: CASSVTGGGVNEQFF
CDR3nt: TGTGCCAGCAGTGTGACGGGCGGGGGAGTCAATGAGCAGTTCTTC

v_gene: TRBV19
d_gene: TRBD2
j_gene: TRBJ2-1
abundance: few
len: 16
CDR3aa: CASSIFGGGYDNEQFF
CDR3nt: TGTGCCAGTAGTATTTTCGGCGGGGGGTATGACAATGAGCAGTTCTTC

v_gene: TRBV5-4
d_gene: TRBD2
j_gene: TRBJ2-1
abundance: -
len: 17
CDR3aa: CASSLGGTSGLYNEQFF
CDR3nt: TGTGCCAGCAGCTTGGGGGGGACTAGCGGACTATACAATGAGCAGTTCTTC

v_gene: TRBV7-2
d_gene: -
j_gene: TRBJ2-7
abundance: -
len: 12
CDR3aa: CASSRSSYEQYF
CDR3nt: TGTGCCAGCAGTCGGAGCTCCTACGAGCAGTACTTC

v_gene: TRBV25-1
d_gene: -
j_gene: TRBJ1-6
abundance: -
len: 14
CDR3aa: CASRTAGLGSPLHF
CDR3nt: TGTGCCAGCAGAACAGCAGGCCTGGGTTCACCCCTCCACTTT

v_gene: TRBV19
d_gene: -
j_gene: TRBJ1-3
abundance: -
len: 16
CDR3aa: CASSPPQGPSGNTIYF
CDR3nt: TGTGCCAGTAGCCCGCCCCAGGGGCCCTCTGGAAACACCATATATTTT

v_gene: TRBV6-5
d_gene: -
j_gene: TRBJ2-3
abundance: -
len: 15
CDR3aa: CASRMGQVRTDTQYF
CDR3nt: TGTGCCAGCAGGATGGGACAAGTAAGGACAGATACGCAGTATTTT

v_gene: TRBV4-3
d_gene: TRBD1
j_gene: TRBJ2-2
abundance: few
len: 15
CDR3aa: CASSARDRESGELFF
CDR3nt: TGCGCCAGCAGCGCCCGGGACAGGGAGTCCGGGGAGCTGTTTTTT